The 7 T cell receptor beta chains reported below all come from one sample, sequenced in a study of CD8 T cells in ankylosing spondylitis. Whole-study results and caveats: Made up of eight highly homologous variants, a TCR beta motif appeared characteristic of ankylosing spondylitis blood.

These TCRs' antigens remain unknown. In TCRdb, the 5' RACE reads were re-called with MiXCR into one record per CDR3 protein. The sample consists of fewer than 750,000 distinct CDR3 sequences, roughly 20% of them appearing once. The sample comprised blood, either unsorted or a sorted T cell fraction (not recorded which). Every receptor here comes from a male donor with ankylosing spondylitis.

This clonotype has more than one count but fewer than ten. The genes are TRBV10-2 and TRBJ1-4; D is uncertain. With 4 bases removed from V and 3 bases from J, the gap between germline ends came to 9 bases. CDR3 length: 14 residues. Per the germline V gene, CDR1 is WSHSY and CDR2 is SAAADI. The CDR3 reads CASSGTVANEKLFF. Written as DNA, the CDR3 is TGCGCCAGCAGTGGAACAGTGGCTAATGAAAAACTGTTTTTT.

CDR3 in DNA: TGTGCCAGCAGTATGGACAGACAGAATCAGCCCCAGCATTTT. It specifies CASSMDRQNQPQHF. The chain carries TRBV12-3 or TRBV12-4 and TRBJ1-5; D is possibly TRBD1 (6 bases). CDR3 size: 14 residues. The germline V and J ends were trimmed by 5 bases and 4 bases, with 12 bases remaining between them.

V gene TRBV11-3 combines with J gene TRBJ2-5; TRBD2 is a possible D gene (5 bases). Germline assignment: CDR1 SGHNT and CDR2 YENEEA. The CDR3 has 13 amino acids. Trimming pared 5 bases from V and 5 bases from J, leaving 12 bases between. The CDR3 region is CASSNPPGETQYF. The CDR3 DNA is TGTGCCAGCAGCAACCCCCCGGGGGAGACCCAGTACTTC.

This chain links TRBV11-2 with TRBJ2-5, with 12 positions matching TRBD2. The CDR3 contains 18 residues. Trimming removed 1 base from V and 9 bases from J; junction bases left unmatched: 15. Germline V CDR1 and CDR2: SGHAT, FQNNGV. CDR3 nucleotide sequence: TGTGCCAGCAGCTTAGTTTCTAGCGGGGGGGCGTCGGTGCGGGCCCAGTACTTC. Encoded protein: CASSLVSSGGASVRAQYF. The complete variable domain, with remaining parts taken from reference TRBV11-2 and TRBJ2-5, reads EAGVAQSPRYKIIEKRQSVAFWCNPISGHATLYWYQQILGQGPKLLIQFQNNGVVDDSQLPKDRFSAERLKGVDSTLKIQPAKLEDSAVYLCASSLVSSGGASVRAQYFGPGTRLLVL.

The chain combines TRBV29-1 with TRBJ2-7; tentatively, D is TRBD2 (6 bases). V shed 5 bases and J shed 0 bases, with 11 bases lying between them. Germline V gene lookup returns CDR1 SQVTM and CDR2 ANQGSEA. This CDR3 region has 13 residues. For the CDR3, the DNA is TGCAGCGTTCAGGCAGCGGGCTCCTACGAGCAGTACTTC. It translates to CSVQAAGSYEQYF.

Only a few counts were recorded for this clonotype. This chain links TRBV7-9 with TRBJ2-1; TRBD2 matches at 8 bases. The CDR3 spans 16 residues. The ends lost 4 bases at V and 0 bases at J; junction bases unmatched: 5. In germline, CDR1 is SEHNR, CDR2 FQNEAQ (reference sequence). The CDR3 nucleotides read TGTGCCAGCAGCTCTGGACTAGCCAACTCCTACAATGAGCAGTTCTTC. Translating it yields CASSSGLANSYNEQFF.

V is TRBV3-1 and J is TRBJ2-7; 7 bases are shared with TRBD1. CDR1 is LGHDT, CDR2 YNNKEL, per germline (reference sequence). The CDR3 spans 14 residues. V dropped 3 bases and J dropped 3; count of bases not matched to a gene: 5. CDR3 coding DNA: TGTGCCAGCAGCCAGGCAGGGGGTTACTACGAGCAGTACTTC. This codes for CASSQAGGYYEQYF.